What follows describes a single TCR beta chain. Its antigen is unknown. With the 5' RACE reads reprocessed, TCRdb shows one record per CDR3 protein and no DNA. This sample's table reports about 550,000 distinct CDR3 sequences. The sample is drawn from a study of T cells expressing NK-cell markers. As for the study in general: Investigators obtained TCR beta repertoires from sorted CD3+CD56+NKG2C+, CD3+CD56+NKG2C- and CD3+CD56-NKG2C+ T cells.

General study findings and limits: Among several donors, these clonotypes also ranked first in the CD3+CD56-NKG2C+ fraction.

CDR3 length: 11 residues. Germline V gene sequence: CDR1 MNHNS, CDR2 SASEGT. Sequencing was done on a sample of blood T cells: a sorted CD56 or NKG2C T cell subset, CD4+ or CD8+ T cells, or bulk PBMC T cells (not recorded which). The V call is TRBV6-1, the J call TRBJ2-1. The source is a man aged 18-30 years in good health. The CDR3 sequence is CASSEVREQFF.